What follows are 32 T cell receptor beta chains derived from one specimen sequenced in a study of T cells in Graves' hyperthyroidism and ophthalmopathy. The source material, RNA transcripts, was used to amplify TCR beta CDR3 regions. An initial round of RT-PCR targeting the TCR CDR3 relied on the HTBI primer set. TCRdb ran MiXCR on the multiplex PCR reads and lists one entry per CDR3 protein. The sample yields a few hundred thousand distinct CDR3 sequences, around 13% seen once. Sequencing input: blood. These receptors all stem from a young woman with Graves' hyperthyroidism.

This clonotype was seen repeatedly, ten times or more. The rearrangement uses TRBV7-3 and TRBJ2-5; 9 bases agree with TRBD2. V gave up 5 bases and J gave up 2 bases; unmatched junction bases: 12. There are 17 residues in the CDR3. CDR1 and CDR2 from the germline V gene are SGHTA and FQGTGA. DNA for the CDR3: TGTGCCAGCAGCCCAAGGGCAAGCGGGGGGCCACAAGAGACCCAGTACTTC. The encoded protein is CASSPRASGGPQETQYF.

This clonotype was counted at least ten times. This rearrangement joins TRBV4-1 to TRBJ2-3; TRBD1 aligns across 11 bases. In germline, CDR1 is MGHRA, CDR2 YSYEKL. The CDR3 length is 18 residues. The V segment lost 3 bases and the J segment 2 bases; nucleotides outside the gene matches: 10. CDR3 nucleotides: TGCGCCAGCAGCCAGAAGAGGGACAGGGGGACCCTCACAGATACGCAGTATTTT. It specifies CASSQKRDRGTLTDTQYF.

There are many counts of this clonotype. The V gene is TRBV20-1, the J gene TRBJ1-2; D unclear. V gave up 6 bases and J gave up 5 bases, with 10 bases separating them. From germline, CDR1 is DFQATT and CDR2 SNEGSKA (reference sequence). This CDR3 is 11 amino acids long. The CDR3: CSAPSKYGYTF. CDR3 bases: TGCAGTGCCCCTTCGAAGTATGGCTACACCTTC.

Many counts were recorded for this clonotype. CDR3 region: CAILFSTSGGNNEQFF. The CDR3 DNA sequence: TGTGCCATACTATTCTCCACTAGCGGGGGAAACAATGAGCAGTTCTTC. The chain has TRBV10-3 and TRBJ2-1; TRBD2 matches at 11 bases. The CDR3 is made up of 16 amino acids. Germline V gene sequence: CDR1 ENHRY, CDR2 SYGVKD. Germline trimming cut 9 bases from V and 5 bases from J; bases unmatched to any gene: 12.

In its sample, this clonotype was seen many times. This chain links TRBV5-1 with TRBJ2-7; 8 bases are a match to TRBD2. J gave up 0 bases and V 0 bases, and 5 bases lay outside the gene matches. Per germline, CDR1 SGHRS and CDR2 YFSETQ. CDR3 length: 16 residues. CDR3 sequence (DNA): TGCGCCAGCAGCTTGGATCCGGGGGGGACCTCCTACGAGCAGTACTTC. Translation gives CASSLDPGGTSYEQYF. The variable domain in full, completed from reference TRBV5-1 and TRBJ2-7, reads KAGVTQTPRYLIKTRGQQVTLSCSPISGHRSVSWYQQTPGQGLQFLFEYFSETQRNKGNFPGRFSGRQFSNSRSEMNVSTLELGDSALYLCASSLDPGGTSYEQYFGPGTRLTVT.

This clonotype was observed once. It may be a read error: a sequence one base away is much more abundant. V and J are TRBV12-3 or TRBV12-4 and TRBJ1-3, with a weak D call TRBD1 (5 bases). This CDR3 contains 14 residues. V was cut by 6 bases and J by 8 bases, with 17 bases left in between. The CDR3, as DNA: TGTGCCAGCAGGATCCAGGCCCTGGGGGACACCATATATTTT. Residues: CASRIQALGDTIYF.

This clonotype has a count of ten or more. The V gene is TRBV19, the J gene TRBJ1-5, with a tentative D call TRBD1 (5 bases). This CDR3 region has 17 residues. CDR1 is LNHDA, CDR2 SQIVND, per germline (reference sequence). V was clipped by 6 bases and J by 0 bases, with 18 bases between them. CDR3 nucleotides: TGTGCCAGTAGACTCAAAAATCGGGACGTTAGCAATCAGCCCCAGCATTTT. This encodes CASRLKNRDVSNQPQHF.

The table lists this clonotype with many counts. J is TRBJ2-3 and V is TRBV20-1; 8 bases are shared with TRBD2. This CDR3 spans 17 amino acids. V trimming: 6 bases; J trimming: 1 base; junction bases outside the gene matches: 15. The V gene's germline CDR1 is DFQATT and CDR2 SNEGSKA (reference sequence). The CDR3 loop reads CSAHGRGVPLGTDTQYF. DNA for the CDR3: TGCAGTGCACACGGGCGGGGGGTTCCCCTGGGCACAGATACGCAGTATTTT.

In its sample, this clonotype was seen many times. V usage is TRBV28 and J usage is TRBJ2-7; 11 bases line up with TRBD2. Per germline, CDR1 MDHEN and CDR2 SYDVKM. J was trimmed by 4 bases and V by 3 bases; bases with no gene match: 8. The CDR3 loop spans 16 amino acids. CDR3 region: CASSLGVAGGPYEQYF. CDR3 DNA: TGTGCCAGCAGTTTGGGGGTAGCGGGGGGGCCATACGAGCAGTACTTC.

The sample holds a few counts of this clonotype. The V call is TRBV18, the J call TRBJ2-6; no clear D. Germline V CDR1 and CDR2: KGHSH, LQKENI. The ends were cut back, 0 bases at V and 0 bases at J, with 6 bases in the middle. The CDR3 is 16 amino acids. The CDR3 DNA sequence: TGTGCCAGCTCACCACCGAGGTCCTCTGGGGCCAACGTCCTGACTTTC. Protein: CASSPPRSSGANVLTF.

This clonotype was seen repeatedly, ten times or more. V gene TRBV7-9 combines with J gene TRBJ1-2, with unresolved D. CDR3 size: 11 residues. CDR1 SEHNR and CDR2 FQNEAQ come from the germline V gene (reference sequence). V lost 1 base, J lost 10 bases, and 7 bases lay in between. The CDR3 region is CASSLGRDYTF. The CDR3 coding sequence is TGTGCCAGCAGCTTAGGGCGGGACTACACCTTC.

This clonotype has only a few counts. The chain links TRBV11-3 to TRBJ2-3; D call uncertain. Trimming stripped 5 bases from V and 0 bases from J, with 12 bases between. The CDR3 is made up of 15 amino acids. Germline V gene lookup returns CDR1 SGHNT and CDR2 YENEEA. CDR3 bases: TGTGCCAGCAGCCATATCCGGGCTAGCACAGATACGCAGTATTTT. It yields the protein CASSHIRASTDTQYF.

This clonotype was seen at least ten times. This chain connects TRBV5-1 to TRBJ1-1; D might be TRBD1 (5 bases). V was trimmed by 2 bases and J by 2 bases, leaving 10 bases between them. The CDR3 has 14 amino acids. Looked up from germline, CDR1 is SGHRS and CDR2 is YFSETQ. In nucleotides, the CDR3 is TGCGCCAGCAGCTTCGAGGGACCCAACACTGAAGCTTTCTTT. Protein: CASSFEGPNTEAFF.

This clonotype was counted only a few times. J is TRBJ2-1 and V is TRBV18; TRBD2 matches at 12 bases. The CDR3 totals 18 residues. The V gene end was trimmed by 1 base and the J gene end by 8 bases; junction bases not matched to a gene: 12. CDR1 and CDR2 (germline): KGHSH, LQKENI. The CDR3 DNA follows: TGTGCCAGCTCACCACTTTGGCTAGCGGGAGGGCCTGGGGATGAGCAGTTCTTC. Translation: CASSPLWLAGGPGDEQFF.

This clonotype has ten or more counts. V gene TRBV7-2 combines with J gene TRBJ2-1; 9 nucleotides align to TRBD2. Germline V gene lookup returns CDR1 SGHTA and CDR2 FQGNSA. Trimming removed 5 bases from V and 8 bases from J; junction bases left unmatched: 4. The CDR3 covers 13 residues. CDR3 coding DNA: TGTGCCAGCAGCGGGCGGGGGGGCGATGAGCAGTTCTTC. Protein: CASSGRGGDEQFF.

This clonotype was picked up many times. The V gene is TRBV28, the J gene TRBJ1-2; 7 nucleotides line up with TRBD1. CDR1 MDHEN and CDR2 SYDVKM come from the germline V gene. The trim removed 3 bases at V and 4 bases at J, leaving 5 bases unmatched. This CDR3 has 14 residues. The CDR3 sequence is CASSFSGQIYGYTF. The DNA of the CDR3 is TGTGCCAGCAGTTTCTCGGGACAGATCTATGGCTACACCTTC.

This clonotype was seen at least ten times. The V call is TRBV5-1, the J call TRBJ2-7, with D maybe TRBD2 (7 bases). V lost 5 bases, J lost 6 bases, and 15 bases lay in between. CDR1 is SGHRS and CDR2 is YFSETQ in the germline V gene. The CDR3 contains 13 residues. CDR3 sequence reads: CASRDPGGREQYF. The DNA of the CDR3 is TGCGCCAGCAGGGACCCGGGGGGCCGCGAGCAGTACTTC.

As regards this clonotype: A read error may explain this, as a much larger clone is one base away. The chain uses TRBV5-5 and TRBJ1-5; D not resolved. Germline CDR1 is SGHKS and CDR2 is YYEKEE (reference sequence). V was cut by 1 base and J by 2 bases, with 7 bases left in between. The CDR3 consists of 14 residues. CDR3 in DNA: TGTGCCAGCAGCTTGAGTTCGGGCAATCAGCCCCAGCATTTT. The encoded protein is CASSLSSGNQPQHF.

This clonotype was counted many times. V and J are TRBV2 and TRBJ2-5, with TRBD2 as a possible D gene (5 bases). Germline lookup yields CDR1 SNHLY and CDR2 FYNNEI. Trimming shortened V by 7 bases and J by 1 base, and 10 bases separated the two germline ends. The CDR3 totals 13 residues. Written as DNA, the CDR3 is TGTGCCAGCATCGGGCGGGTCCAAGAGACCCAGTACTTC. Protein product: CASIGRVQETQYF. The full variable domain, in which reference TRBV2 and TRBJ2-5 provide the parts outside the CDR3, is EPEVTQTPSHQVTQMGQEVILRCVPISNHLYFYWYRQILGQKVEFLVSFYNNEISEKSEIFDDQFSVERPDGSNFTLKIRSTKLEDSAMYFCASIGRVQETQYFGPGTRLLVL.

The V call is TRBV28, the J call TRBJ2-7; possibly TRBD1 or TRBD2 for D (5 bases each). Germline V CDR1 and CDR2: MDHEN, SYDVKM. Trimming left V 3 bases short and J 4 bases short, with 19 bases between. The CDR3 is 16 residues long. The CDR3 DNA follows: TGTGCCAGCAGTTTCGCCTATGGGGGTGCGAGTTACGAGCAGTACTTC. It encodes CASSFAYGGASYEQYF.

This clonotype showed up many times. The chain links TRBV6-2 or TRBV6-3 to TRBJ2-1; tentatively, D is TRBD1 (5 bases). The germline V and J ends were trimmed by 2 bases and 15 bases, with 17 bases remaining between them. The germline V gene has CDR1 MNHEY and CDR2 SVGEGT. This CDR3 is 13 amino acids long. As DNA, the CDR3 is TGTGCCAGCAGTTACCCTGGGGCGGCCGGATGGTTCTTC. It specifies CASSYPGAAGWFF.

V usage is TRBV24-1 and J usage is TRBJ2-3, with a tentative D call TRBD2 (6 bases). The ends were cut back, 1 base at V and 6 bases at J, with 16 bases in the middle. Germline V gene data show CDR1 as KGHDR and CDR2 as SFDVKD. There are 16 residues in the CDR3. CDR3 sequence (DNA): TGTGCCACCAGTGATTTTTCCTGGGGAGGAGGGGATACGCAGTATTTT. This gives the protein CATSDFSWGGGDTQYF.

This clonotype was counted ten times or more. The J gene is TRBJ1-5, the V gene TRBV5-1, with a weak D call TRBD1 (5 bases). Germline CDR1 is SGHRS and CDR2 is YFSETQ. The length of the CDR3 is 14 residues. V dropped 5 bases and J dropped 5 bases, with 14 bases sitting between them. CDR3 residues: CASSPGTEHQPQHF. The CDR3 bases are TGCGCCAGCAGTCCCGGGACGGAGCATCAGCCCCAGCATTTT.

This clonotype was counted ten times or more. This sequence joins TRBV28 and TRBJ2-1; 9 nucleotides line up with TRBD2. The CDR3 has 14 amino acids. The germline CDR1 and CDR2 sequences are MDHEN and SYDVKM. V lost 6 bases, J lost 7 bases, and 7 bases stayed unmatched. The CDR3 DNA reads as TGTGCCAGCAGGCTAGCGGGAAGTACAAATGAGCAGTTCTTC. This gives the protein CASRLAGSTNEQFF.

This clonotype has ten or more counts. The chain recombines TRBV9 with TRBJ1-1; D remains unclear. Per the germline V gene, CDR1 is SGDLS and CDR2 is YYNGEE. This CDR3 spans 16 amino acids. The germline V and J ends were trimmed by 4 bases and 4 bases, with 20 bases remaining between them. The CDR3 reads CASSPNPTWGFTEAFF. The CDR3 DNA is TGTGCCAGCAGCCCCAACCCGACGTGGGGTTTCACTGAAGCTTTCTTT.

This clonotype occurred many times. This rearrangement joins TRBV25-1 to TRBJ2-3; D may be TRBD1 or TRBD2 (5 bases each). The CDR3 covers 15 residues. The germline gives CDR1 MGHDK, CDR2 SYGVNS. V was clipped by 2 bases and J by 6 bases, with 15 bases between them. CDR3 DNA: TGTGCCAGCAGTGAACGCGCTTGGGGGTCGGATACGCAGTATTTT. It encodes CASSERAWGSDTQYF. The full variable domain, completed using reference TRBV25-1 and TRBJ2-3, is EADIYQTPRYLVIGTGKKITLECSQTMGHDKMYWYQQDPGMELHLIHYSYGVNSTEKGDLSSESTVSRIRTEHFPLTLESARPSHTSQYLCASSERAWGSDTQYFGPGTRLTVL.

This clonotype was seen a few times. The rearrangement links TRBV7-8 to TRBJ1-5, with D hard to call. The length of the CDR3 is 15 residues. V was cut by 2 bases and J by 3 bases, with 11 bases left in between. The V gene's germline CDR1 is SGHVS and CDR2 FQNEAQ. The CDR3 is CASSLRADFNQPQHF. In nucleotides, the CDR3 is TGTGCCAGCAGCTTAAGGGCGGACTTCAATCAGCCCCAGCATTTT.

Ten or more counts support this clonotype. CDR3 coding DNA: TGTGCCAGCAGGCGGGACACCATGAACACTGAAGCTTTCTTT. As protein: CASRRDTMNTEAFF. The chain couples TRBV5-6 to TRBJ1-1; D is possibly TRBD1 (6 bases). V was pared by 5 bases and J by 0 bases, with 11 bases between. Germline V gives CDR1 SGHDT, CDR2 YYEEEE. The CDR3 runs to 14 residues.

This CDR3 reads CASSLGGGQGAPGYGYTF. The CDR3 bases are TGTGCCAGCAGCTTAGGGGGGGGACAGGGGGCTCCAGGCTATGGCTACACCTTC. The chain combines TRBV7-6 with TRBJ1-2, with TRBD1 matching 12 bases. The V segment lost 1 base and the J segment 4 bases; nucleotides outside the gene matches: 10. Germline V CDR1 and CDR2: SGHVS, FNYEAQ. The CDR3 loop spans 18 amino acids.

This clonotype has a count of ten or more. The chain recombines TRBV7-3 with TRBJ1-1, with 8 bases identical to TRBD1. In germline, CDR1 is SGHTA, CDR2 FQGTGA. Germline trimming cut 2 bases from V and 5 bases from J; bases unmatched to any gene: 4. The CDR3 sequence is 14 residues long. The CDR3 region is CASSLQGAGTEAFF. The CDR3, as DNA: TGTGCCAGCAGCTTACAGGGGGCAGGTACTGAAGCTTTCTTT.

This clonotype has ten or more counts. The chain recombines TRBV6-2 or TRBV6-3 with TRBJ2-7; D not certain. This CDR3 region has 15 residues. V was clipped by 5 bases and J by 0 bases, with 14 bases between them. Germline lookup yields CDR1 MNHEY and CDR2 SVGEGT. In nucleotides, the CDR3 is TGTGCCAGCAGTATGGCCGGAATTTACTCCTACGAGCAGTACTTC. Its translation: CASSMAGIYSYEQYF.

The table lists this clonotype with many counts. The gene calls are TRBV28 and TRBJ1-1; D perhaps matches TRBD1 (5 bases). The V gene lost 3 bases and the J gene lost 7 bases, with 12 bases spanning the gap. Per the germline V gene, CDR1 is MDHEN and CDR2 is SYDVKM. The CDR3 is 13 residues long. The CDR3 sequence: CASSFRQGGEAFF. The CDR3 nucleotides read TGTGCCAGCAGTTTTAGGCAGGGCGGTGAAGCTTTCTTT. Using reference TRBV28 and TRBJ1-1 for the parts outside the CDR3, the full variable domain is DVKVTQSSRYLVKRTGEKVFLECVQDMDHENMFWYRQDPGLGLRLIYFSYDVKMKEKGDIPEGYSVSREKKERFSLILESASTNQTSMYLCASSFRQGGEAFFGQGTRLTVV.